Below, 21 T cell receptor beta chains from the same sample are listed, as sequenced in a study of cytomegalovirus exposure and HLA in healthy donors. The PCR was carried out with 60 Vbeta primers and 13 Jbeta primers. Sequenced by immunoSEQ multiplex PCR; TCRdb stores in-frame clones only, minus some. The table lists under 150,000 clones, over 75% of them singletons. Specimen: PBMCs. The receptor set was obtained from a male donor in good health and CMV-seronegative.

The V and J genes are TRBV11-2 and TRBJ2-2; 9 bases line up with TRBD2. The length of the CDR3 is 15 residues. CDR1 and CDR2 (germline): SGHAT, FQNNGV. Trimming removed 6 bases from V and 3 bases from J; junction bases left unmatched: 5. CDR3 sequence reads: CASSLTSGHTGELFF. The CDR3 nucleotides read TGTGCCAGCAGTTTGACTAGCGGCCACACCGGGGAGCTGTTTTTT.

The V call is TRBV5-6, the J call TRBJ2-7, with 10 bases fitting TRBD2. The CDR3 spans 15 residues. Germline trimming cut 4 bases from V and 2 bases from J; bases unmatched to any gene: 6. Germline CDR1 is SGHDT and CDR2 is YYEEEE. CDR3 amino acids: CASSPTSGDPYEQYF. Written as DNA, the CDR3 is TGTGCCAGCAGCCCCACTAGCGGGGACCCCTACGAGCAGTACTTC. Based on the CDR3 plus reference TRBV5-6 and TRBJ2-7, the full variable domain is DAGVTQSPTHLIKTRGQQVTLRCSPKSGHDTVSWYQQALGQGPQFIFQYYEEEERQRGNFPDRFSGHQFPNYSSELNVNALLLGDSALYLCASSPTSGDPYEQYFGPGTRLTVT.

The chain recombines TRBV28 with TRBJ2-1, with TRBD2 matching 11 bases. With 5 bases clipped from V and 8 bases from J, the junction kept 11 bases outside the gene matches. Germline assignment: CDR1 MDHEN and CDR2 SYDVKM. This CDR3 has 16 amino acids. The CDR3 sequence: CASSETTSGTPYEQFF. In DNA, the CDR3 is TGTGCCAGCAGTGAGACGACTAGCGGGACCCCGTATGAGCAGTTCTTC.

Details on this clone: Germline is not matched at one junction end, which may reflect a read error. The chain recombines TRBV7-9 with TRBJ2-7; 9 positions match TRBD1. The CDR3 is made up of 12 amino acids. Germline CDR1 reads SEHNR; CDR2 reads FQNEAQ (reference sequence). CDR3 DNA sequence: TGTTCCAGCAGCTCGACAGGGGGCGAGCAGTACTTC. It is translated as CSSSSTGGEQYF.

The chain recombines TRBV6-5 with TRBJ2-3, with unresolved D. Germline assignment: CDR1 MNHEY and CDR2 SVGAGI. V gave up 6 bases and J gave up 2 bases, with 12 bases separating them. The CDR3 spans 14 residues. The CDR3 is CASRAGPNTDTQYF. In nucleotides, the CDR3 is TGTGCCAGCAGGGCAGGTCCGAACACAGATACGCAGTATTTT.

This chain links TRBV7-2 with TRBJ2-7, with 13 bases lining up with TRBD2. The V gene end was trimmed by 5 bases and the J gene end by 1 base; junction bases not matched to a gene: 14. Germline V gives CDR1 SGHTA, CDR2 FQGNSA. The CDR3 covers 19 residues. The CDR3 loop is CASSPQAGLAGPRSYEQYF. The DNA for the CDR3 is TGTGCCAGCAGCCCGCAAGCGGGACTAGCGGGACCTCGATCCTACGAGCAGTACTTC.

The chain employs TRBV7-6 and TRBJ2-5; D might be TRBD2 (6 bases). CDR3 length equals 14 residues. Trimming took off 5 bases at V and 1 base at J, with 11 bases between the two ends. Germline assignment: CDR1 SGHVS and CDR2 FNYEAQ. CDR3 sequence: CASSPRLGQETQYF. DNA for the CDR3: TGTGCCAGCAGCCCCCGACTAGGCCAAGAGACCCAGTACTTC. The full variable domain, in which reference TRBV7-6 and TRBJ2-5 provide the parts outside the CDR3, is GAGVSQSPRYKVTKRGQDVALRCDPISGHVSLYWYRQALGQGPEFLTYFNYEAQQDKSGLPNDRFSAERPEGSISTLTIQRTEQRDSAMYRCASSPRLGQETQYFGPGTRLLVL.

The V gene is TRBV27, the J gene TRBJ1-6, with D perhaps TRBD1 (5 bases). There are 13 residues in the CDR3. Looked up from germline, CDR1 is MNHEY and CDR2 is SMNVEV (reference sequence). V was cut by 8 bases and J by 6 bases, with 11 bases left in between. In DNA, the CDR3 is TGTGCCAGCGCGTCAGGGTCTAATTCACCCCTCCACTTT. Protein sequence: CASASGSNSPLHF.

The CDR3 DNA reads as TGTGCCAGCACAATGTACCAAGAGACCCAGTACTTC. Residues: CASTMYQETQYF. The V and J genes are TRBV6-5 and TRBJ2-5; D uncertain. The CDR3 consists of 12 residues. Germline V gives CDR1 MNHEY, CDR2 SVGAGI. V lost 7 bases and J 0 bases, leaving 6 bases between the germline ends.

The chain has TRBV10-3 and TRBJ2-1; D gene ambiguous. Per the germline V gene, CDR1 is ENHRY and CDR2 is SYGVKD. The CDR3 extends over 12 amino acids. V dropped 4 bases and J dropped 10 bases, with 11 bases sitting between them. This CDR3 is CAISAQSEEQFF. CDR3 in DNA: TGTGCCATCAGTGCACAAAGCGAGGAGCAGTTCTTC.

This clone was found a few times. The J gene is TRBJ2-3, the V gene TRBV6-6; the D gene is possibly TRBD2 (5 bases). CDR1 MNHNY and CDR2 SVGAGI come from the germline V gene (reference sequence). This CDR3 has 12 residues. V was trimmed by 6 bases and J by 4 bases, leaving 8 bases between them. As DNA, the CDR3 is TGTGCCAGCAGCGGACTCGCAGATACGCAGTATTTT. Protein sequence: CASSGLADTQYF.

The CDR3 is CASSDRWEVPQPYNEKLFF. CDR3 DNA sequence: TGTGCCAGCAGTGACCGTTGGGAGGTACCTCAGCCTTATAATGAAAAACTGTTTTTT. This chain uses TRBV6-4 with TRBJ1-4; D ambiguous. The length of the CDR3 is 19 residues. Per the germline V gene, CDR1 is MRHNA and CDR2 is SNTAGT. V was shortened by 2 bases and J by 4 bases, with 23 bases between the two germline ends.

The rearrangement joins TRBV15 to TRBJ1-2; possible D gene TRBD1, 6 bases. Per the germline V gene, CDR1 is LNHNV and CDR2 is YYDKDF (reference sequence). Trimming removed 5 bases at V and 0 bases at J, with 10 bases between. The CDR3 runs 14 residues. The CDR3 loop is CATSWTETNYGYTF. For the CDR3, the DNA is TGTGCCACCAGCTGGACAGAAACTAACTATGGCTACACCTTC. The variable domain in full, with the rest retrieved from reference TRBV15 and TRBJ1-2, is DAMVIQNPRYQVTQFGKPVTLSCSQTLNHNVMYWYQQKSSQAPKLLFHYYDKDFNNEADTPDNFQSRRPNTSFCFLDIRSPGLGDTAMYLCATSWTETNYGYTFGSGTRLTVV.

This chain joins TRBV18 and TRBJ2-7; weak D call: TRBD2 (6 bases). The germline V gene encodes CDR1 KGHSH and CDR2 LQKENI. V lost 3 bases and J 6 bases, leaving 15 bases between the germline ends. CDR3 length equals 14 residues. CDR3 sequence: CASSPLSGGGEQYF. DNA for the CDR3: TGTGCCAGCTCACCGCTATCTGGGGGAGGCGAGCAGTACTTC.

This clone has just one count. The V and J genes are TRBV2 and TRBJ2-1, with a weak D call TRBD1 (6 bases). The germline CDR1 and CDR2 sequences are SNHLY and FYNNEI. The CDR3 length is 14 residues. V lost 6 bases and J 1 base, leaving 10 bases between the germline ends. In DNA form, the CDR3 reads TGTGCCAGCAGCCTCGGACAGTCCTACAATGAGCAGTTCTTC. This translates into CASSLGQSYNEQFF.

The chain couples TRBV19 to TRBJ1-2, with D possibly being TRBD1 (6 bases). Trimming cost V 5 bases and J 4 bases, with 17 bases left between them. The CDR3 is made up of 15 amino acids. The V gene's germline CDR1 is LNHDA and CDR2 SQIVND (reference sequence). The CDR3 is CASSHETTGRYGYTF. The CDR3 DNA is TGTGCCAGTAGTCACGAAACGACAGGACGCTATGGCTACACCTTC.

This chain joins TRBV28 and TRBJ1-4; TRBD1 is a possible D gene (6 bases). Trimming stripped 5 bases from V and 7 bases from J, with 17 bases between. The length of the CDR3 is 15 residues. From germline, CDR1 is MDHEN and CDR2 SYDVKM. The CDR3 bases are TGTGCCAGCAGTGCCACCTGGGGGCTTGGTGAAAAACTGTTTTTT. Translated, it gives CASSATWGLGEKLFF.

This chain uses TRBV18 with TRBJ2-1, with 9 bases identical to TRBD1. The CDR3 extends over 19 amino acids. Germline V gene sequence: CDR1 KGHSH, CDR2 LQKENI. J was trimmed by 3 bases and V by 6 bases; bases with no gene match: 18. The CDR3 DNA follows: TGTGCCAGCTCGCCCCGCCGGACAGGGGCACCCTTAGACTACAATGAGCAGTTCTTC. Translating it yields CASSPRRTGAPLDYNEQFF.

V and J are TRBV27 and TRBJ1-4; a weak D match, TRBD1 (6 bases). Germline loops: CDR1 MNHEY, CDR2 SMNVEV (reference sequence). The CDR3 is 15 amino acids. With 6 bases removed from V and 8 bases from J, the gap between germline ends came to 19 bases. CDR3 DNA sequence: TGTGCCAGCAGCCTTTTCCTCGGACAGCGCGAAAAACTGTTTTTT. Translating it yields CASSLFLGQREKLFF.

The chain joins TRBV6-4 to TRBJ2-2; D may be TRBD1 (5 bases). Germline loops: CDR1 MRHNA, CDR2 SNTAGT. V shed 0 bases and J shed 4 bases, with 9 bases lying between them. This CDR3 has 15 amino acids. Here the CDR3 DNA reads TGTGCCAGCAGTGACTCAGAAGGGGCCACCGGGGAGCTGTTTTTT. Protein product: CASSDSEGATGELFF.

The chain joins TRBV13 to TRBJ2-2; a weak D match, TRBD2 (5 bases). The CDR3 consists of 14 residues. V was shortened by 1 base and J by 4 bases, with 7 bases between the two germline ends. Germline V gene lookup returns CDR1 PRHDT and CDR2 FYEKMQ (reference sequence). In DNA form, the CDR3 reads TGTGCCAGCAGCTTAGAACTAGGCACCGGGGAGCTGTTTTTT. Residues: CASSLELGTGELFF.